This TCR beta chain stems from a study of blood T cell repertoires in COVID-19. The CDR3 spans 14 residues. Repertoires were generated with immunoSEQ multiplex PCR, while TCRdb's copy carries only in-frame clones and drops some. Of roughly 250,000 clones in the sample, around 82% were seen once. The chain links TRBV21-1 to TRBJ1-6; the table names TRBD1, a call not compared with the DNA. TRBV21-1 is reported as a pseudogene. The clonotype originates from a person aged 70 to 85 with COVID-19, enrolled during active disease. The sample comprised peripheral blood. The CDR3 DNA follows: TGTGCCAGCAGCAAGGACAGGGGATATTCACCCCTCCACTTT. Translated: CASSKDRGYSPLHF.